This T cell receptor (beta chain) emerged from a study of T cells after yellow fever vaccination. About the study: Some fractions had low cell numbers, and these were prepared with SMART-Seq v4 Ultra Low Input.

TCRdb reprocessed the 5' RACE reads via MiXCR and lists one record per CDR3 protein. This repertoire shows about 400,000 distinct CDR3 sequences, around 6.4% found once; its top ten account for about 15%. V was shortened by 2 bases and J by 0 bases, with 13 bases between the two germline ends. CDR3 length: 16 amino acids. Germline V gene lookup returns CDR1 SGHRS and CDR2 YFSETQ. This clonotype was counted between two and nine times. The starting material was PBMCs, obtained 5 days after the yellow fever booster vaccination. The gene calls are TRBV5-1 and TRBJ2-3, with D tentatively TRBD1 (6 bases). The source of this sequence is a man under 40 who received the YFV17D yellow fever vaccine. For the CDR3, the DNA is TGCGCCAGCAGCTTAGGACAGACTTCTAGCACAGATACGCAGTATTTT. This sequence encodes CASSLGQTSSTDTQYF.